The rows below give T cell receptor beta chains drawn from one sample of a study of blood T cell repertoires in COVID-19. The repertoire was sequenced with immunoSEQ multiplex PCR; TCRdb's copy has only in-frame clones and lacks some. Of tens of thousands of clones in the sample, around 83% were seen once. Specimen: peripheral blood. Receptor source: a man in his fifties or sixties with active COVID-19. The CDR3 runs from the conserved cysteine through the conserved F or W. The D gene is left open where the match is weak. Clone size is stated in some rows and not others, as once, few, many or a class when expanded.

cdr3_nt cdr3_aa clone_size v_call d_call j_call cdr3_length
TGCGCCAGCAGCTTGTACAGGAACACTGAAGCTTTCTTT CASSLYRNTEAFF NA TRBV5-1 NA TRBJ1-1 13
TGCAGCGTTGCGACAGAAGCAAATCAGCCCCAGCATTTT CSVATEANQPQHF NA TRBV29-1 NA TRBJ1-5 13
TGTGCTAGTGGTTTCGGCCAGACACAGGGGAACACTGAAGCTTTCTTT CASGFGQTQGNTEAFF NA TRBV12-5 NA TRBJ1-1 16
TGTGCCAGCTCAGCGGCGGGACAGGGGTCGGGCGAGCAGTACTTC CASSAAGQGSGEQYF NA TRBV18 TRBD1 TRBJ2-7 15
TGTGCCACAACGGAGGACGGTTCCTCCTACGAGCAGTACTTC CATTEDGSSYEQYF NA TRBV6-5 NA TRBJ2-7 14
TGTGCCAGCAGCTTAGGGGACTCGAGGGAGCTGTTTTTT CASSLGDSRELFF NA TRBV7-3 NA TRBJ2-2 13
TGTGCCAGCAGCTTGAGCGGGGGGGCATCCGACGGGGAGCTGTTTTTT CASSLSGGASDGELFF NA TRBV7-8 TRBD2 TRBJ2-2 16
TGTGCCAGCAGTTACTCGAGGGCGCGGCAGCATTTT CASSYSRARQHF NA TRBV6-2/TRBV6-3 NA TRBJ1-5 12
TGTGCCAGCCAAAGGGGGAGTAACTATGGCTACACCTTC CASQRGSNYGYTF NA TRBV3-1/TRBV3-2 NA TRBJ1-2 13
TGTGCCAGCTCTCCTCGCGGGGTATTCGGCTATGGCTACACCTTC CASSPRGVFGYGYTF few TRBV19 NA TRBJ1-2 15
TGTGCCAGCAGCGTCGGGCCAGGGGGATCGTATGGCTACACCTTC CASSVGPGGSYGYTF NA TRBV9 TRBD1 TRBJ1-2 15
TGTGCCAGTGCAAGGACAGCAACTAATGAAAAACTGTTTTTT CASARTATNEKLFF NA TRBV6-5 NA TRBJ1-4 14
TGTGCCAGCAGCCAAGCTCGAGGGCTCAGAGAGACCCAGTACTTC CASSQARGLRETQYF NA TRBV14 NA TRBJ2-5 15
TGTGCCACCAGCCCCGGGACTAGCGGTGAAAATGAGCAGTTCTTC CATSPGTSGENEQFF few TRBV15 TRBD2 TRBJ2-1 15
TGTGCCAGCAGTCCGTTTTCCTCCGGGACTAGCTACGAGCAGTACTTC CASSPFSSGTSYEQYF NA TRBV27 TRBD2 TRBJ2-7 16
TGTGCCATCCAGGGTATGAACACTGAAGCTTTCTTT CAIQGMNTEAFF NA TRBV19 NA TRBJ1-1 12
TGTGCCAGCAGTTGGGGAGGTTGGCAGTTCTCCTACGAGCAGTACTTC CASSWGGWQFSYEQYF NA TRBV6-6 NA TRBJ2-7 16
TGTGCCAGCAGCTGGGACAGGCTCTCCGAGCAGTACTTC CASSWDRLSEQYF NA TRBV9 TRBD1 TRBJ2-7 13
TGCGCCAGCAGCCTGGAGGGGGATGGCTACACCTTC CASSLEGDGYTF NA TRBV5-1 NA TRBJ1-2 12
TGTGCCAGCAGCTTGCTAACTAATGAAAAACTGTTTTTT CASSLLTNEKLFF NA TRBV5-5 NA TRBJ1-4 13
TGTGCCAGCTCACCATTAGATGGCTACACCTTC CASSPLDGYTF NA TRBV18 NA TRBJ1-2 11
TGTGCCAGCAGCTTAGAAGTGAGGCGGTCCACAGGTAATGAGCAGTTCTTC CASSLEVRRSTGNEQFF NA TRBV7-2 NA TRBJ2-1 17
TGTGCCAGCAGCTTAGAGGGACAGGGGGCAGGCTCCTATAATTCACCCCTCCACTTT CASSLEGQGAGSYNSPLHF NA TRBV7-2 TRBD1 TRBJ1-6 19
TGTGCCAGCGGGCCTAGGACAGGGGGCCACGAGCAGTACTTC CASGPRTGGHEQYF NA TRBV6-5 TRBD1 TRBJ2-7 14
TGTGCCAGCAGCGCACCTCCAGGGACTGGGGCCAACGTCCTGACTTTC CASSAPPGTGANVLTF NA TRBV7-3 NA TRBJ2-6 16
TGTGCCAGCACAGGGTTGGGACAGCCCCAGCATTTT CASTGLGQPQHF NA TRBV28 NA TRBJ1-5 12
TGTGCCAGCAGTTTAACAGCCCTGAACACCGGGGAGCTGTTTTTT CASSLTALNTGELFF NA TRBV27 NA TRBJ2-2 15
TGCGCCAGCAGTCAATCGTTCGGGGTGTTCGGGGGACAGGACAATCAGCCCCAGCATTTT CASSQSFGVFGGQDNQPQHF NA TRBV23-1 TRBD1 TRBJ1-5 20
TGTGCCAGCAGCCCCGGACTAGCGGGGAGTAATGAGCAGTTCTTC CASSPGLAGSNEQFF NA TRBV11-3 TRBD2 TRBJ2-1 15
TGTGCCAGCAGGGGCCTTGGGGGGATTTATGAAAAACTGTTTTTT CASRGLGGIYEKLFF few TRBV2 NA TRBJ1-4 15
TGTGCCAGCAGTGGGACCCCTAGACTAGCGGCAACGAACACCGGGGAGCTGTTTTTT CASSGTPRLAATNTGELFF NA TRBV2 TRBD2 TRBJ2-2 19
TGTGCCAGCAGCCTGGAGGAGGCAACTAATGAAAAACTGTTTTTT CASSLEEATNEKLFF NA TRBV4-2 NA TRBJ1-4 15
TGTGCCAGCAGCGTAGTTAGTGGGGCCACAGATACGCAGTATTTT CASSVVSGATDTQYF NA TRBV9 NA TRBJ2-3 15
TGTGCCACCAGTACCGGGACAGCTGGAAACACCATATATTTT CATSTGTAGNTIYF NA TRBV24-1 TRBD1 TRBJ1-3 14
TGTGCCAGTAGTATTTCTTTCGGGGGAATCCAAGAGACCCAGTACTTC CASSISFGGIQETQYF NA TRBV19 NA TRBJ2-5 16